The next 5 T cell receptor beta chains were all read from a single sample in a study of shared clonotypes between healthy human individuals. Some clones are missing from TCRdb's copy, which holds only in-frame ones; the method was immunoSEQ multiplex PCR. The table includes just over 2,000,000 clones, 85% to 95% detected once. The sequenced material came from naive CD4+ T cells sorted from blood. The subset denotes: CD45RA+ positively selected. These receptors all stem from a man younger than 35 in good health.

The chain employs TRBV5-1 and TRBJ2-5; the match to TRBD1 covers 7 bases. Trimming removed 4 bases from V and 5 bases from J; junction bases left unmatched: 11. CDR1 is SGHRS, CDR2 YFSETQ, per germline. This CDR3 spans 15 amino acids. The CDR3 sequence is CASSLTTGLWETQYF. CDR3 in DNA: TGCGCCAGCAGCCTGACGACAGGGTTATGGGAGACCCAGTACTTC. Using reference TRBV5-1 and TRBJ2-5 for the parts outside the CDR3, the full variable domain is KAGVTQTPRYLIKTRGQQVTLSCSPISGHRSVSWYQQTPGQGLQFLFEYFSETQRNKGNFPGRFSGRQFSNSRSEMNVSTLELGDSALYLCASSLTTGLWETQYFGPGTRLLVL.

This clone came up a few times. Additional DNA sequences in this sample encode the identical CDR3. The chain combines TRBV6-5 with TRBJ2-7, with 8 bases fitting TRBD1. The CDR3 is 15 amino acids. Looked up from germline, CDR1 is MNHEY and CDR2 is SVGAGI. V lost 0 bases, J lost 0 bases, and 1 base stayed unmatched. The CDR3 loop reads CASSYSGTGSYEQYF. The CDR3 nucleotides are TGTGCCAGCAGTTACTCGGGGACAGGCTCCTACGAGCAGTACTTC.

The V call is TRBV18, the J call TRBJ2-7, with TRBD2 matching 7 bases. The CDR3 totals 15 residues. CDR1 KGHSH and CDR2 LQKENI come from the germline V gene. V lost 3 bases to trimming and J lost 3 bases; unmatched junction nucleotides: 8. CDR3 in DNA: TGTGCCAGCTCACCTCCTAGGGCGGGAGTCTACGAGCAGTACTTC. This codes for CASSPPRAGVYEQYF.

The gene calls are TRBV19 and TRBJ1-2, with D tentatively TRBD1 (5 bases). Per germline, CDR1 LNHDA and CDR2 SQIVND (reference sequence). V gave up 5 bases and J gave up 4 bases, with 17 bases separating them. The CDR3 contains 15 residues. DNA for the CDR3: TGTGCCAGTAGTCCCCGGGACCGACCGTTCTATGGCTACACCTTC. This codes for CASSPRDRPFYGYTF.

The V and J genes are TRBV5-6 and TRBJ2-7; possibly TRBD2 for D (6 bases). V was cut by 3 bases and J by 6 bases, with 19 bases left in between. CDR1 and CDR2 from the germline V gene are SGHDT and YYEEEE. The CDR3 extends over 15 amino acids. CDR3 amino acids: CASSSRRLGSIEQYF. The CDR3 nucleotides read TGTGCCAGCAGCTCCCGGCGACTAGGGTCGATCGAGCAGTACTTC.